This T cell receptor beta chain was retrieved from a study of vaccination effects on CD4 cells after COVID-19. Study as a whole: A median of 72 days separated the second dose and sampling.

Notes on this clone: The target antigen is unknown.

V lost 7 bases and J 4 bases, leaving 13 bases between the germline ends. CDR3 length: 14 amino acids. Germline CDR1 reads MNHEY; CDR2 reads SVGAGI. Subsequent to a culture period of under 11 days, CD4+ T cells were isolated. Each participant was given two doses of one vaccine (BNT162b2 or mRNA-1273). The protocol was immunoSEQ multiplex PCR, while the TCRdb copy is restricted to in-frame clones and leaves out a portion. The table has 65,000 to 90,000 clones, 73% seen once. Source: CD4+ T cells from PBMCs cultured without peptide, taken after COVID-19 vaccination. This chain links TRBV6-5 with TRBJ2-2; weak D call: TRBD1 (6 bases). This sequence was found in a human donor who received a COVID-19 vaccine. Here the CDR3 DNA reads TGTGCCAGCACCTTCCGGACAGCCACCGGGGAGCTGTTTTTT. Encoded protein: CASTFRTATGELFF.